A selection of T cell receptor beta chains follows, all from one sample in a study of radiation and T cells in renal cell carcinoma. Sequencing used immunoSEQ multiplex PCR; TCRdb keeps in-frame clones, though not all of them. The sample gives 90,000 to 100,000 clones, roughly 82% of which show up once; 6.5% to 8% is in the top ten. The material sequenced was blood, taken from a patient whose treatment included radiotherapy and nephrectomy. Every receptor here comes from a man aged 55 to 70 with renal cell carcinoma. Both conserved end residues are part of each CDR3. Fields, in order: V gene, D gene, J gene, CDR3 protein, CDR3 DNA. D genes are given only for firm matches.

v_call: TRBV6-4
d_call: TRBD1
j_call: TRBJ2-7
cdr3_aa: CASHRDRVSYEQYF
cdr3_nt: TGTGCCAGCCACCGGGACAGAGTCTCCTACGAGCAGTACTTC

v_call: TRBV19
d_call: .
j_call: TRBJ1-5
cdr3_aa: CASSTGAGTEQPQHF
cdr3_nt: TGTGCCAGTAGTACCGGGGCTGGAACAGAACAGCCCCAGCATTTT

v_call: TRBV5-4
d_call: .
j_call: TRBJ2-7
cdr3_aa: CASSLRDISYEQYF
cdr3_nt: TGTGCCAGCAGCCTCCGGGACATTTCCTACGAGCAGTACTTC

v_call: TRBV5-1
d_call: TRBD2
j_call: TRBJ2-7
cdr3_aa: CASSLHSTSGESEQYF
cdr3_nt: TGCGCCAGCAGCTTGCATTCGACTAGCGGGGAGTCCGAGCAGTACTTC

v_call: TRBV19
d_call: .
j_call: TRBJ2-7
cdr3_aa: CASSKDPSSYEQYF
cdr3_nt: TGTGCCAGTAGTAAGGACCCAAGCTCCTACGAGCAGTACTTC

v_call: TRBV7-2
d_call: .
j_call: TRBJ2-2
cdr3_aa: CASSLTNGAVPGELFF
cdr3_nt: TGTGCCAGCAGCCTCACCAACGGCGCGGTCCCCGGGGAGCTGTTTTTT

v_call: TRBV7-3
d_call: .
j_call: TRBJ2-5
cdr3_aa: CASSLLLVETQYF
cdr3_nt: TGTGCCAGCAGCTTACTACTTGTGGAGACCCAGTACTTC

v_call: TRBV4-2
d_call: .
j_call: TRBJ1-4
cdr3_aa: CASSQDGTTTNEKLFF
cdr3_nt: TGTGCCAGCAGCCAAGATGGGACTACGACTAATGAAAAACTGTTTTTT

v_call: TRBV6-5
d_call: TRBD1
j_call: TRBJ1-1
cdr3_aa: CASSYTGANTEAFF
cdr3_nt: TGTGCCAGCAGTTACACAGGGGCGAACACTGAAGCTTTCTTT

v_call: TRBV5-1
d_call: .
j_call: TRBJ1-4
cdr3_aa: CASSLDRAGEKLFF
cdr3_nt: TGCGCCAGCAGCTTGGACAGGGCTGGGGAAAAACTGTTTTTT

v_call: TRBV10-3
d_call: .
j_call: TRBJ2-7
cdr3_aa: CAISEYSYEQYF
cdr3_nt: TGTGCCATCAGTGAGTACAGCTACGAGCAGTACTTC

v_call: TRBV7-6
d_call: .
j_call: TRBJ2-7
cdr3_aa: CASSLDPYSYEQYF
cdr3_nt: TGTGCCAGCAGCTTAGACCCCTACTCCTACGAGCAGTACTTC

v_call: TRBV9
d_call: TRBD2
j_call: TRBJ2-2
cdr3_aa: CASSVRLAGGEWELFF
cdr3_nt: TGTGCCAGCAGCGTCAGACTAGCGGGAGGGGAGTGGGAGCTGTTTTTT

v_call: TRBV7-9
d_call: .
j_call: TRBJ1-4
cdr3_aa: CASSSGEDEKLFF
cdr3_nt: TGTGCCAGCAGCTCAGGGGAAGACGAAAAACTGTTTTTT

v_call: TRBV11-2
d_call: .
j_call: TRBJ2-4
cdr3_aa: CASSLETGVAKNIQYF
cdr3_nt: TGTGCCAGCAGCTTAGAAACAGGCGTAGCCAAAAACATTCAGTACTTC

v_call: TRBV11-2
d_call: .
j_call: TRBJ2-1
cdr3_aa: CASSLRGVTYNEQFF
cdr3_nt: TGTGCCAGCAGCTTAAGGGGCGTAACCTACAATGAGCAGTTCTTC